Described below is a single T cell receptor (beta chain) sequence and its context. Its specificity is not known. 13 Jbeta primers and 60 Vbeta primers were used for the PCR. The protocol was immunoSEQ multiplex PCR, while the TCRdb copy is restricted to in-frame clones and leaves out a portion. Of around 100,000 clones listed, approximately 80% are singletons. This sample is part of a study of cytomegalovirus exposure and HLA in healthy donors. The ends were cut back, 5 bases at V and 1 base at J, with 18 bases in the middle. Germline V CDR1 and CDR2: MNHEY, SMNVEV (reference sequence). The CDR3 sequence is 18 residues long. Study conclusions and caveats: Accurate prediction of most subjects' HLA-A and HLA-B alleles from TCR beta sequences was reported.

The chain combines TRBV27 with TRBJ1-6; D call uncertain. Material for sequencing was PBMCs. This receptor was obtained from a man aged 25-45 years in good health and CMV-seropositive. The CDR3 region is CASSLKPRAGSYNSPLHF. The CDR3 DNA is TGTGCCAGCAGTCTAAAACCCCGCGCGGGTTCCTATAATTCACCCCTCCACTTT.